This entry concerns a single T cell receptor beta chain. The data were taken from a study of shared clonotypes between healthy human individuals. CDR1 is GTSNPN, CDR2 SVGIG, per germline (reference sequence). The CDR3 consists of 11 residues. V was shortened by 4 bases and J by 3 bases, with 7 bases between the two germline ends. The method was immunoSEQ multiplex PCR; TCRdb's version includes in-frame clones alone and lacks a portion of them. The table includes approximately 500,000 clones, approximately 79% detected once. The study drew all its donors from Caucasian adults living in Nashville, Tennessee. Unsorted samples used 85 million to 90 million PBMCs for genomic DNA.

The chain links TRBV30 to TRBJ2-7; maybe TRBD1 (5 bases). This sequence originates from a woman between 40 and 55 years old in good health. Some clones in this sample may be carry-over from other donors' samples. Sequences were obtained from PBMCs. The CDR3 loop is CAWTQGYEQYF. The CDR3 region has the DNA TGTGCCTGGACCCAGGGCTACGAGCAGTACTTC. The variable domain in full, with the rest retrieved from reference TRBV30 and TRBJ2-7, is SQTIHQWPATLVQPVGSPLSLECTVEGTSNPNLYWYRQAAGRGLQLLFYSVGIGQISSEVPQNLSASRPQDRQFILSSKKLLLSDSGFYLCAWTQGYEQYFGPGTRLTVT.